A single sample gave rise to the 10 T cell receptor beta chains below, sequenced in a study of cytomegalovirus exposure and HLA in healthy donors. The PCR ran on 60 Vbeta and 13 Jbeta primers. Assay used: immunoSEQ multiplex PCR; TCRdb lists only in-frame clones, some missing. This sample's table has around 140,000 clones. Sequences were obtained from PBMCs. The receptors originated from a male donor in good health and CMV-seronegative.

DNA of the CDR3: TGTGCCATCGGCAGGGGGCTCTCCTACGAGCAGTACTTC. Translated: CAIGRGLSYEQYF. The rearrangement links TRBV10-3 to TRBJ2-7; 8 nucleotides align to TRBD1. The CDR3 contains 13 residues. Germline V gives CDR1 ENHRY, CDR2 SYGVKD. The V segment lost 8 bases and the J segment 0 bases; nucleotides outside the gene matches: 3.

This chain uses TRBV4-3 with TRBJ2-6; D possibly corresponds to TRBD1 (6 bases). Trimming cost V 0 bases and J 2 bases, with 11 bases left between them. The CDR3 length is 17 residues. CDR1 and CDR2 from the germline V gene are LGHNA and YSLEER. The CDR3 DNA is TGCGCCAGCAGCCAAGAATCAACAGGGACTGGGGCCAACGTCCTGACTTTC. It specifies CASSQESTGTGANVLTF.

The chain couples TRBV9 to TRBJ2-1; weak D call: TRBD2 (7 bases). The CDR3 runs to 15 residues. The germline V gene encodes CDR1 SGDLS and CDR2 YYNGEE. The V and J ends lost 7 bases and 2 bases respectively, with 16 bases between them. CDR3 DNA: TGTGCCAGCTCACTAGGGGGGGGCCCCTACAATGAGCAGTTCTTC. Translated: CASSLGGGPYNEQFF. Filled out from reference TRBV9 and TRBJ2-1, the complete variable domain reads DSGVTQTPKHLITATGQRVTLRCSPRSGDLSVYWYQQSLDQGLQFLIQYYNGEERAKGNILERFSAQQFPDLHSELNLSSLELGDSALYFCASSLGGGPYNEQFFGPGTRLTVL.

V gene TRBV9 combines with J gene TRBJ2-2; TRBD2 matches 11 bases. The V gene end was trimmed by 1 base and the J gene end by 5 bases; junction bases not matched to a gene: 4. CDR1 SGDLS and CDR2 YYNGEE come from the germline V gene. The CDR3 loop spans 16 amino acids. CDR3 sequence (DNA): TGTGCCAGCAGCGTAACTAGCGGGGGCCATACCGGGGAGCTGTTTTTT. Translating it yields CASSVTSGGHTGELFF.

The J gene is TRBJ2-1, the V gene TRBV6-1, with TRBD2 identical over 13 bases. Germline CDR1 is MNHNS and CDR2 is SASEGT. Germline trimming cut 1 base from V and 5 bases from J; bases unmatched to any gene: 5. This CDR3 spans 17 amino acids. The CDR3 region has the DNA TGTGCCAGCAGTGAAGGCTTGGGACTAGCGGGGAACAATGAGCAGTTCTTC. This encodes CASSEGLGLAGNNEQFF.

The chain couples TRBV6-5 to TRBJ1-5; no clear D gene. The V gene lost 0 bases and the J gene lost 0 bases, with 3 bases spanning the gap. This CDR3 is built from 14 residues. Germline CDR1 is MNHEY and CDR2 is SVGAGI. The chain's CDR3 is CASSYSASNQPQHF. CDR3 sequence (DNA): TGTGCCAGCAGTTACTCAGCTAGCAATCAGCCCCAGCATTTT.

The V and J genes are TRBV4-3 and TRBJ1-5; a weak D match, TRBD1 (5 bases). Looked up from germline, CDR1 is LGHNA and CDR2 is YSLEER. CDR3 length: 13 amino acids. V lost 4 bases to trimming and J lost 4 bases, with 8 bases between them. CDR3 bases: TGCGCCAGCAGCCGACGACAGAATCAGCCCCAGCATTTT. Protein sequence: CASSRRQNQPQHF.

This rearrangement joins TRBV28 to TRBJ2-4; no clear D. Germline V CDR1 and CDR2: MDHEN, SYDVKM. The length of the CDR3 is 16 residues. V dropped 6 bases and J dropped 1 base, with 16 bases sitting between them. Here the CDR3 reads CASSPSALGAKNIQYF. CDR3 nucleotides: TGTGCCAGCAGCCCTTCGGCGCTCGGGGCCAAAAACATTCAGTACTTC.

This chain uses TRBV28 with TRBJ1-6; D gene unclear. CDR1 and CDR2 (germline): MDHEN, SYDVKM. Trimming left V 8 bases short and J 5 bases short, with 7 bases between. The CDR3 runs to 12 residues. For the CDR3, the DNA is TGTGCCAGCCGGAGTCATAATTCACCCCTCCACTTT. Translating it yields CASRSHNSPLHF.

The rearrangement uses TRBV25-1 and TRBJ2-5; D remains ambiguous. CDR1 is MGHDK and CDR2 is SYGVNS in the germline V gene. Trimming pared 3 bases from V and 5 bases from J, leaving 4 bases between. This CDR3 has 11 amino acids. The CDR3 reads CASSDLETQYF. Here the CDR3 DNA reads TGTGCCAGCAGTGATCTTGAGACCCAGTACTTC. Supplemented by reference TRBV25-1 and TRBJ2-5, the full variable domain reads EADIYQTPRYLVIGTGKKITLECSQTMGHDKMYWYQQDPGMELHLIHYSYGVNSTEKGDLSSESTVSRIRTEHFPLTLESARPSHTSQYLCASSDLETQYFGPGTRLLVL.